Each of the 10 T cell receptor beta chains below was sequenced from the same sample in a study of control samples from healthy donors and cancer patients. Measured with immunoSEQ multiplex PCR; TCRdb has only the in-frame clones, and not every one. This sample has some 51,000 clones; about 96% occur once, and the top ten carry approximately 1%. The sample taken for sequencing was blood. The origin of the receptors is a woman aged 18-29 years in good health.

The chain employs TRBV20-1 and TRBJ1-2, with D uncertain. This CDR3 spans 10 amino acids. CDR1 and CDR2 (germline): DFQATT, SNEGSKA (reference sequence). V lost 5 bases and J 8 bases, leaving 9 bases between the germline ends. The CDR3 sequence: CSASFGGYTF. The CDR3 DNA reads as TGCAGTGCTTCCTTCGGGGGCTACACCTTC.

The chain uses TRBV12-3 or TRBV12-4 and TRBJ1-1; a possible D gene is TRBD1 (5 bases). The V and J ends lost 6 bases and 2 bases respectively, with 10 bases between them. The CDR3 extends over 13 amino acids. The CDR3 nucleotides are TGTGCCAGCAGGACAGCGTCAAACACTGAAGCTTTCTTT. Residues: CASRTASNTEAFF.

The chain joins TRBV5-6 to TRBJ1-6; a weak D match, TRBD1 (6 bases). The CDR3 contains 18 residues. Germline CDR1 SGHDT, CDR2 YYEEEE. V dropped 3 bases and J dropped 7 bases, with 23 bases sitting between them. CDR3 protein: CASSSLGGGIGGNSPLHF. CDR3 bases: TGTGCCAGCAGCTCGCTCGGGGGGGGCATCGGGGGGAATTCACCCCTCCACTTT.

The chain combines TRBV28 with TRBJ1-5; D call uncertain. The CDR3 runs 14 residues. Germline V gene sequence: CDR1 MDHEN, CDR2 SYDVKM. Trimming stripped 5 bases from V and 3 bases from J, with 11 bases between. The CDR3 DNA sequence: TGTGCCAGCAGTCCCCCAGTTAACAATCAGCCCCAGCATTTT. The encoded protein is CASSPPVNNQPQHF. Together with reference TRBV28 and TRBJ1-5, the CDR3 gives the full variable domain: DVKVTQSSRYLVKRTGEKVFLECVQDMDHENMFWYRQDPGLGLRLIYFSYDVKMKEKGDIPEGYSVSREKKERFSLILESASTNQTSMYLCASSPPVNNQPQHFGDGTRLSIL.

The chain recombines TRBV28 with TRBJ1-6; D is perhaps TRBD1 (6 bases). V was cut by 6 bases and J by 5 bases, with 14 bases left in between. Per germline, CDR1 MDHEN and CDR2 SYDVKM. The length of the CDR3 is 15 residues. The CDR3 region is CASRLTDRDNSPLHF. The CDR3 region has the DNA TGTGCCAGCAGACTTACGGACAGAGATAATTCACCCCTCCACTTT. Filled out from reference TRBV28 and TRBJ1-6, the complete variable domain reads DVKVTQSSRYLVKRTGEKVFLECVQDMDHENMFWYRQDPGLGLRLIYFSYDVKMKEKGDIPEGYSVSREKKERFSLILESASTNQTSMYLCASRLTDRDNSPLHFGNGTRLTVT.

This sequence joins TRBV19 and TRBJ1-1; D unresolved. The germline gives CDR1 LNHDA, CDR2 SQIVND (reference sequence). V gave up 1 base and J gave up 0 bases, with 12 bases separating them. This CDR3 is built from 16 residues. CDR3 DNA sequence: TGTGCCAGTAGTATAGGATGGGGAGTATTGAACACTGAAGCTTTCTTT. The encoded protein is CASSIGWGVLNTEAFF.

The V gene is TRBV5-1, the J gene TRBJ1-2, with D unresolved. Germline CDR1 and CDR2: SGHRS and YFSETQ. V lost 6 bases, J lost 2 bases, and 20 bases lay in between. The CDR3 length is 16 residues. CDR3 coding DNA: TGCGCCAGCAAGGTTCTCCCTCAGGCAGCGAACTATGGCTACACCTTC. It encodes CASKVLPQAANYGYTF. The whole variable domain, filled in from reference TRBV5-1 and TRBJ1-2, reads KAGVTQTPRYLIKTRGQQVTLSCSPISGHRSVSWYQQTPGQGLQFLFEYFSETQRNKGNFPGRFSGRQFSNSRSEMNVSTLELGDSALYLCASKVLPQAANYGYTFGSGTRLTVV.

CDR3 residues: CASSQDGGHSTDTQYF. CDR3 DNA sequence: TGTGCCAGCAGCCAAGATGGGGGTCACTCCACAGATACGCAGTATTTT. V is TRBV3-1 (or the pseudogene TRBV3-2) and J is TRBJ2-3; D is possibly TRBD1 or TRBD2 (5 bases each). This CDR3 is 16 amino acids long. Trimming took off 0 bases at V and 2 bases at J, with 12 bases between the two ends. Germline-derived CDR1 and CDR2 are LGHDT and YNNKEL (reference sequence).

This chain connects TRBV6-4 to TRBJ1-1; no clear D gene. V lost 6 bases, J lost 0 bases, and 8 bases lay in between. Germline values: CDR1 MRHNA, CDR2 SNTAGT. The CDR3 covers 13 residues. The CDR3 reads CASRQSLNTEAFF. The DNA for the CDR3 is TGTGCCAGCAGACAGAGCCTGAACACTGAAGCTTTCTTT.

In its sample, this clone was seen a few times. The CDR3: CASSPRRTGGAFF. In DNA, the CDR3 is TGCGCCAGCAGCCCTCGGAGGACAGGCGGAGCTTTCTTT. V gene TRBV5-1 combines with J gene TRBJ1-1; 7 bases align to TRBD1. The CDR3 totals 13 residues. Trimming cost V 4 bases and J 10 bases; bases outside gene matches: 10. Germline values: CDR1 SGHRS, CDR2 YFSETQ.